Listed below are T cell receptor beta chains from one sample, sequenced in a study of OX40 agonist ivuxolimab in advanced cancers. The data were produced by immunoSEQ multiplex PCR, yet TCRdb's version contains in-frame clones alone and is incomplete. The table lists tens of thousands of clones, approximately 90% of them singletons, with about 33% in the top ten. Sample: CD4+ or CD8+ T cells sorted from blood, taken in a trial of the OX40 agonist ivuxolimab. Every receptor here comes from an adult with an advanced solid tumor such as melanoma, head and neck, liver or kidney cancer. Both conserved end residues are part of each CDR3. The D gene is left open where the match is weak. Expanded clones get a size class; other rows say once, few or many, or leave the size out.

clone size: .; V gene: TRBV19; D gene: TRBD1; J gene: TRBJ2-1; CDR3 protein: CASMGGDRALNEQFF; CDR3 DNA: TGTGCCAGTATGGGCGGGGACAGGGCCCTCAATGAGCAGTTCTTC
clone size: .; V gene: TRBV2; D gene: TRBD1; J gene: TRBJ1-1; CDR3 protein: CASSVVGTGGENTEAFF; CDR3 DNA: TGTGCCAGCAGTGTGGTTGGGACAGGGGGCGAAAACACTGAAGCTTTCTTT
clone size: .; V gene: TRBV9; D gene: .; J gene: TRBJ2-7; CDR3 protein: CASSGTTGTDPYEQYF; CDR3 DNA: TGTGCCAGCAGCGGAACAACCGGGACGGATCCCTACGAGCAGTACTTC
clone size: .; V gene: TRBV11-3; D gene: TRBD1; J gene: TRBJ2-7; CDR3 protein: CASSENQGAGSEQYF; CDR3 DNA: TGTGCCAGCAGCGAGAATCAGGGGGCCGGGAGCGAGCAGTACTTC
clone size: .; V gene: TRBV7-9; D gene: .; J gene: TRBJ2-5; CDR3 protein: CASSFSVGQETQYF; CDR3 DNA: TGTGCCAGCAGCTTTAGTGTTGGGCAAGAGACCCAGTACTTC
clone size: .; V gene: TRBV7-8; D gene: TRBD1; J gene: TRBJ2-7; CDR3 protein: CASSVQGASYEQYF; CDR3 DNA: TGTGCCAGCAGCGTCCAGGGGGCGTCCTACGAGCAGTACTTC
clone size: .; V gene: TRBV27; D gene: TRBD2; J gene: TRBJ2-1; CDR3 protein: CASRGITRGLAGGPRYEQFF; CDR3 DNA: TGTGCCAGCAGGGGAATCACAAGAGGACTAGCGGGAGGGCCGAGGTATGAGCAGTTCTTC
clone size: .; V gene: TRBV27; D gene: .; J gene: TRBJ2-7; CDR3 protein: CASSPWARGPYEQYF; CDR3 DNA: TGTGCCAGCAGTCCCTGGGCGCGGGGGCCCTACGAGCAGTACTTC
clone size: .; V gene: TRBV28; D gene: TRBD2; J gene: TRBJ2-7; CDR3 protein: CASRGLAGGPYEQYF; CDR3 DNA: TGTGCCAGCAGGGGACTAGCGGGAGGGCCCTACGAGCAGTACTTC
clone size: .; V gene: TRBV6-5; D gene: .; J gene: TRBJ1-2; CDR3 protein: CASSYNGPGARGYTF; CDR3 DNA: TGTGCCAGCAGTTACAATGGCCCAGGGGCGCGTGGCTACACCTTC
clone size: .; V gene: TRBV6-6; D gene: .; J gene: TRBJ2-1; CDR3 protein: CASSSGEQFF; CDR3 DNA: TGTGCCAGCTCCAGTGGTGAGCAGTTCTTC
clone size: .; V gene: TRBV28; D gene: .; J gene: TRBJ1-5; CDR3 protein: CASSFLQGGEQPQHF; CDR3 DNA: TGTGCCAGCAGTTTTTTACAGGGAGGGGAACAGCCCCAGCATTTT
clone size: few; V gene: TRBV27; D gene: .; J gene: TRBJ2-3; CDR3 protein: CASSSLSTQYF; CDR3 DNA: TGTGCCAGCAGTTCGCTAAGTACGCAGTATTTT
clone size: .; V gene: TRBV11-2; D gene: TRBD2; J gene: TRBJ2-1; CDR3 protein: CASSFDSGEEDEQFF; CDR3 DNA: TGTGCCAGCAGCTTTGATAGCGGGGAGGAGGATGAGCAGTTCTTC
clone size: .; V gene: TRBV4-3; D gene: TRBD2; J gene: TRBJ2-7; CDR3 protein: CASSQGGGLASYEQYF; CDR3 DNA: TGCGCCAGCAGCCAAGGGGGGGGACTCGCCTCCTACGAGCAGTACTTC
clone size: .; V gene: TRBV6-5; D gene: .; J gene: TRBJ2-7; CDR3 protein: CASSYSAGQSFYEQYF; CDR3 DNA: TGTGCCAGCAGTTACTCCGCCGGACAGAGTTTCTACGAGCAGTACTTC
clone size: .; V gene: TRBV5-4; D gene: .; J gene: TRBJ2-7; CDR3 protein: CASSSEYLAADYEQYF; CDR3 DNA: TGTGCCAGCAGCTCCGAATACTTAGCGGCAGACTACGAGCAGTACTTC
clone size: medium-sized; V gene: TRBV19; D gene: .; J gene: TRBJ2-1; CDR3 protein: CASSIDYGGLQGEQFF; CDR3 DNA: TGTGCCAGTAGTATAGATTACGGGGGGCTGCAGGGTGAGCAGTTCTTC
clone size: .; V gene: TRBV28; D gene: .; J gene: TRBJ2-7; CDR3 protein: CASSLPRSSSYEQYF; CDR3 DNA: TGTGCCAGCAGCTTGCCCAGGAGTAGCTCCTACGAGCAGTACTTC
clone size: .; V gene: TRBV6-5; D gene: .; J gene: TRBJ1-5; CDR3 protein: CASSYEGNQPQHF; CDR3 DNA: TGTGCCAGCAGTTATGAGGGGAATCAGCCCCAGCATTTT
clone size: .; V gene: TRBV5-4; D gene: TRBD2; J gene: TRBJ2-5; CDR3 protein: CASSSPGTREETQYF; CDR3 DNA: TGTGCCAGCAGCTCGCCCGGGACTAGGGAGGAGACCCAGTACTTC
clone size: few; V gene: TRBV13; D gene: .; J gene: TRBJ2-7; CDR3 protein: CASSLRTAGLAYEQYF; CDR3 DNA: TGTGCCAGCAGCCTACGGACTGCGGGATTGGCCTACGAGCAGTACTTC
clone size: .; V gene: TRBV27; D gene: .; J gene: TRBJ2-5; CDR3 protein: CASRTSLAQQETQYF; CDR3 DNA: TGTGCCAGCAGAACTTCACTAGCACAACAAGAGACCCAGTACTTC
clone size: .; V gene: TRBV27; D gene: TRBD2; J gene: TRBJ2-3; CDR3 protein: CASSAQPSGSTDTQYF; CDR3 DNA: TGTGCCAGCAGTGCCCAACCTAGCGGGAGTACAGATACGCAGTATTTT
clone size: .; V gene: TRBV7-8; D gene: .; J gene: TRBJ2-3; CDR3 protein: CASSVPQISSTDTQYF; CDR3 DNA: TGTGCCAGCAGCGTACCCCAGATTTCTAGCACAGATACGCAGTATTTT
clone size: .; V gene: TRBV6-1; D gene: .; J gene: TRBJ1-5; CDR3 protein: CASSEWRQGNQPQHF; CDR3 DNA: TGTGCCAGCAGTGAATGGAGACAGGGCAATCAGCCCCAGCATTTT
clone size: .; V gene: TRBV6-1; D gene: .; J gene: TRBJ2-5; CDR3 protein: CASSESPGSGETQYF; CDR3 DNA: TGTGCCAGCAGTGAATCCCCGGGGTCGGGTGAGACCCAGTACTTC
clone size: once; V gene: TRBV27; D gene: TRBD1; J gene: TRBJ1-4; CDR3 protein: CASGSETGGDEKLFF; CDR3 DNA: TGTGCCAGCGGATCAGAGACAGGGGGCGATGAAAAACTGTTTTTT
clone size: .; V gene: TRBV28; D gene: TRBD1; J gene: TRBJ2-7; CDR3 protein: CASKGAGTYEQYF; CDR3 DNA: TGTGCCAGCAAGGGGGCAGGGACCTACGAGCAGTACTTC
clone size: .; V gene: TRBV25-1; D gene: .; J gene: TRBJ1-1; CDR3 protein: CASSWGGEAFF; CDR3 DNA: TGTGCCAGCAGTTGGGGTGGAGAAGCTTTCTTT
clone size: .; V gene: TRBV29-1; D gene: .; J gene: TRBJ1-2; CDR3 protein: CSVPLGGYTF; CDR3 DNA: TGCAGCGTTCCTTTAGGGGGCTACACCTTC
clone size: .; V gene: TRBV5-6; D gene: .; J gene: TRBJ2-1; CDR3 protein: CASSPIPGVDNEQFF; CDR3 DNA: TGTGCCAGCAGCCCTATACCGGGAGTAGACAATGAGCAGTTCTTC
clone size: .; V gene: TRBV9; D gene: .; J gene: TRBJ2-1; CDR3 protein: CASAQGSEGEQFF; CDR3 DNA: TGTGCCAGTGCCCAGGGAAGCGAAGGTGAGCAGTTCTTC
clone size: .; V gene: TRBV7-9; D gene: .; J gene: TRBJ2-2; CDR3 protein: CASSLISVTNTGELFF; CDR3 DNA: TGTGCCAGCAGCTTAATTTCAGTTACGAACACCGGGGAGCTGTTTTTT
clone size: .; V gene: TRBV6-5; D gene: .; J gene: TRBJ2-7; CDR3 protein: CASIGQGDYEQYF; CDR3 DNA: TGTGCCAGCATTGGTCAGGGTGACTACGAGCAGTACTTC
clone size: .; V gene: TRBV10-3; D gene: TRBD2; J gene: TRBJ2-1; CDR3 protein: CAISEAGGRAGEQFF; CDR3 DNA: TGTGCCATCAGTGAAGCGGGCGGGAGGGCCGGTGAGCAGTTCTTC
clone size: once; V gene: TRBV15; D gene: .; J gene: TRBJ1-3; CDR3 protein: CATSRQGDGNTIYF; CDR3 DNA: TGTGCCACCAGCAGACAGGGTGACGGAAACACCATATATTTT
clone size: .; V gene: TRBV28; D gene: TRBD1; J gene: TRBJ2-5; CDR3 protein: CASSSQNEGAFQTQYF; CDR3 DNA: TGTGCCAGCAGTTCCCAGAATGAGGGGGCCTTCCAGACCCAGTACTTC
clone size: .; V gene: TRBV21-1; D gene: .; J gene: TRBJ2-3; CDR3 protein: CASRPSRRTSTDTQYF; CDR3 DNA: TGTGCCAGCAGGCCTAGTCGGCGAACTAGCACAGATACGCAGTATTTT
clone size: .; V gene: TRBV5-6; D gene: TRBD1; J gene: TRBJ2-7; CDR3 protein: CASSWDRDYEQYF; CDR3 DNA: TGTGCCAGCAGCTGGGACAGGGACTACGAGCAGTACTTC
clone size: .; V gene: TRBV11-2; D gene: TRBD2; J gene: TRBJ2-5; CDR3 protein: CASSLVVAGAQETQYF; CDR3 DNA: TGTGCCAGCAGCTTAGTAGTAGCGGGAGCCCAAGAGACCCAGTACTTC
clone size: .; V gene: TRBV9; D gene: .; J gene: TRBJ1-1; CDR3 protein: CASSVGTDTEAFF; CDR3 DNA: TGTGCCAGCAGCGTAGGGACAGACACTGAAGCTTTCTTT
clone size: .; V gene: TRBV9; D gene: TRBD2; J gene: TRBJ2-1; CDR3 protein: CASSPGLAGVHEQFF; CDR3 DNA: TGTGCCAGCAGTCCGGGACTAGCGGGAGTCCATGAGCAGTTCTTC
clone size: .; V gene: TRBV7-9; D gene: TRBD1; J gene: TRBJ1-1; CDR3 protein: CASSLTGKGFEAFF; CDR3 DNA: TGTGCCAGCAGCCTGACAGGGAAAGGGTTTGAAGCTTTCTTT
clone size: .; V gene: TRBV29-1; D gene: .; J gene: TRBJ1-1; CDR3 protein: CSAYREGNTEAFF; CDR3 DNA: TGCAGCGCCTACAGGGAAGGGAACACTGAAGCTTTCTTT
clone size: .; V gene: TRBV7-9; D gene: .; J gene: TRBJ1-4; CDR3 protein: CASSLVPTEKLFF; CDR3 DNA: TGTGCCAGCAGCTTAGTTCCGACTGAAAAACTGTTTTTT
clone size: .; V gene: TRBV2; D gene: .; J gene: TRBJ2-7; CDR3 protein: CASSLGGPAYEQYF; CDR3 DNA: TGTGCCAGCAGTTTGGGGGGACCGGCCTACGAGCAGTACTTC